This T cell receptor (beta chain) was identified during a study of T cells after posttransplantation cyclophosphamide. Clones were read by immunoSEQ multiplex PCR, and TCRdb kept only the in-frame ones, dropping some. The sample yields approximately 45,000 clones, less than 95% seen once. A marrow graft followed busulfan-fludarabine conditioning, with cyclophosphamide on days +3 and +4. The CDR3 loop spans 12 amino acids. V dropped 4 bases and J dropped 0 bases, with 3 bases sitting between them. As for this clone: Its antigen is not identified.

Study findings and constraints: Later post-transplant blood repertoires were often dominated by donor CD8+ memory clones. After PTCy, TRB diversity resembled that of CNI/methotrexate controls. Tissue-infiltrating T cells from skin or gut overlapped little with blood T cells.

This sequence originates from a male patient aged 55-69 years who received an allogeneic stem cell transplant from a related donor and was CMV-positive. Part of the T cells may come from the graft donor. This specimen was PBMCs, taken around 60 days after allogeneic stem cell transplant with posttransplant cyclophosphamide. V is TRBV23-1 and J is TRBJ1-1; D not certain. TRBV23-1 is an open reading frame, and its role is uncertain. As DNA, the CDR3 is TGCGCCAGCAGTCTCTTGAACACTGAAGCTTTCTTT. Protein: CASSLLNTEAFF.